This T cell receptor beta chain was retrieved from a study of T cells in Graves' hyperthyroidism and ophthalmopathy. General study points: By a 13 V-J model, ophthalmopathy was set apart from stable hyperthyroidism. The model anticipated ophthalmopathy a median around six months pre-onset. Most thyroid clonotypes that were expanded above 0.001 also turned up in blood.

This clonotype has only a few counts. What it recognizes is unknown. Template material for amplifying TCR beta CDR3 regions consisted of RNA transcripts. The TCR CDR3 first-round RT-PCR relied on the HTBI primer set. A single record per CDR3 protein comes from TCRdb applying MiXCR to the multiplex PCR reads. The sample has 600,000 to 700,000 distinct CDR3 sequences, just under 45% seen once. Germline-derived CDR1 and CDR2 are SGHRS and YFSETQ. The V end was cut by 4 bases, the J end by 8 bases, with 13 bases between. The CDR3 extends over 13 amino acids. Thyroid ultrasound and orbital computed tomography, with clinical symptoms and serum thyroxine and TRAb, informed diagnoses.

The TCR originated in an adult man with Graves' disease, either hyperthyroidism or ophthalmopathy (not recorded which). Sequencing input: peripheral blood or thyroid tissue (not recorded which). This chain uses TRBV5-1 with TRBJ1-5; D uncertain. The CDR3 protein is CASSVNGREPQHF. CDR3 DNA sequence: TGCGCCAGCAGCGTCAACGGACGGGAGCCCCAGCATTTT.